This TCR beta chain was retrieved from a study of blood T cell repertoires in COVID-19. Study-level background: From T cells, B-cell-depleted T cells, or PBMCs came the material, which was cDNA or gDNA.

Only in-frame clones appear in the TCRdb table, and some are missing; sequencing was by immunoSEQ multiplex PCR. This sample yields about 140,000 clones, of which almost 80% are seen a single time; 2.5% to 3% belongs to the top ten. The source material was PBMCs or T cells enriched from blood (not recorded which). The clonotype comes from a woman between 45 and 65 years old who had recovered from COVID-19.

The DNA for the CDR3 is TGTGCCAGCAGTGAAGTGGGGACAGGGGTATACGAGCAGTACTTC. Translating it yields CASSEVGTGVYEQYF. The V call is TRBV2, the J call TRBJ2-7; 10 bases align to TRBD1. Germline CDR1 and CDR2: SNHLY and FYNNEI. V lost 1 base, J lost 4 bases, and 4 bases stayed unmatched. The CDR3 spans 15 residues.